These 21 T cell receptor beta chains were sequenced from one sample in a study of cytomegalovirus exposure and HLA in healthy donors. Primers included in the PCR were 60 Vbeta and 13 Jbeta primers. Profiling relied on immunoSEQ multiplex PCR, and the TCRdb table lists in-frame clones only, not all of them. Of some 110,000 clones in the sample, roughly 72% were seen once. The material sequenced was PBMCs. These receptors came from a woman in her 50s in good health and CMV-seropositive.

On this clone itself: Other DNA sequences in the sample encode the same CDR3. This chain uses TRBV6-1 with TRBJ1-1; D unresolved. Per the germline V gene, CDR1 is MNHNS and CDR2 is SASEGT. V was shortened by 4 bases and J by 1 base, with 7 bases between the two germline ends. This CDR3 has 13 amino acids. CDR3 in amino acids: CASSGAANTEAFF. CDR3 nucleotides: TGTGCCAGCAGTGGAGCAGCGAACACTGAAGCTTTCTTT.

This clone has only a few counts. The V and J genes are TRBV2 and TRBJ2-5, with 9 nucleotides matching TRBD2. The CDR3 is 15 residues long. The germline V gene encodes CDR1 SNHLY and CDR2 FYNNEI. Trimming at V came to 5 bases and at J to 5 bases, leaving 9 bases not matched to a gene. The CDR3 loop reads CASSYQRGAPETQYF. CDR3 coding DNA: TGTGCCAGCAGTTATCAGCGGGGGGCTCCTGAGACCCAGTACTTC.

The chain has TRBV10-3 and TRBJ1-6; TRBD1 is a possible D gene (5 bases). The CDR3 has 13 residues. Germline CDR1 is ENHRY and CDR2 is SYGVKD. V was cut by 10 bases and J by 7 bases, with 14 bases left in between. The CDR3 DNA is TGTGCCACTGAGCTCGGGGGAAATTCACCCCTCCACTTT. This sequence encodes CATELGGNSPLHF.

This chain uses TRBV27 with TRBJ2-1; 8 bases line up with TRBD2. Germline values: CDR1 MNHEY, CDR2 SMNVEV (reference sequence). The CDR3 runs 15 residues. J was trimmed by 4 bases and V by 6 bases; bases with no gene match: 8. This CDR3 is CASRPITGGYNEQFF. The DNA for the CDR3 is TGTGCCAGCAGACCCATCACGGGAGGGTACAATGAGCAGTTCTTC.

There are a few counts of this clone. V gene TRBV14 combines with J gene TRBJ1-6; D is possibly TRBD1 (6 bases). CDR1 is SGHDN, CDR2 FVKESK, per germline. The CDR3 runs to 14 residues. Trimming took 1 base from V and 10 from J, leaving 11 bases between them. The CDR3 reads CASSQAGEQSPLHF. The CDR3 DNA reads as TGTGCCAGCAGCCAAGCAGGGGAACAATCACCCCTCCACTTT. Variable domain in full (rest from reference TRBV14 and TRBJ1-6): EAGVTQFPSHSVIEKGQTVTLRCDPISGHDNLYWYRRVMGKEIKFLLHFVKESKQDESGMPNNRFLAERTGGTYSTLKVQPAELEDSGVYFCASSQAGEQSPLHFGNGTRLTVT.

A remark on this clone: The sample has other DNA sequences that encode this CDR3 too. V gene TRBV5-1 combines with J gene TRBJ2-2; TRBD1 might be the D (6 bases). Germline-derived CDR1 and CDR2 are SGHRS and YFSETQ. Trimming removed 0 bases from V and 2 bases from J, with 8 bases in between. The length of the CDR3 is 15 residues. This CDR3 is CASSLGGQNTGELFF. CDR3 DNA sequence: TGCGCCAGCAGCTTGGGGGGACAAAACACCGGGGAGCTGTTTTTT.

The sample holds a few counts of this clone. The chain employs TRBV6-5 and TRBJ1-1; 8 bases agree with TRBD1. CDR3 size: 12 residues. The V gene's germline CDR1 is MNHEY and CDR2 SVGAGI. J was trimmed by 10 bases and V by 2 bases; bases with no gene match: 3. The CDR3 DNA reads as TGTGCCAGCAGTTACCGGACAGGGAGAGCTTTCTTT. Protein: CASSYRTGRAFF.

The chain couples TRBV5-4 to TRBJ2-7; the match to TRBD1 covers 12 bases. The J call is in doubt because the DNA end fits TRBJ2-1 better. This CDR3 contains 15 residues. Germline lookup yields CDR1 SGHNT and CDR2 YYREEE (reference sequence). CDR3 coding DNA: TGTGCCAGCAGCCCGCAGGGACAGGGGGCGTGGGAGCAGTTCTTC. Amino acid sequence: CASSPQGQGAWEQFF.

This clone occurred a few times. The chain couples TRBV19 to TRBJ2-1; D is unclear. Germline CDR1 is LNHDA and CDR2 is SQIVND (reference sequence). The CDR3 has 15 amino acids. Trimming took 3 bases from V and 0 from J, leaving 9 bases between them. The DNA for the CDR3 is TGTGCCAGTAGTATTATCCGTAGCTCCTACAATGAGCAGTTCTTC. It yields the protein CASSIIRSSYNEQFF. Supplemented by reference TRBV19 and TRBJ2-1, the full variable domain reads DGGITQSPKYLFRKEGQNVTLSCEQNLNHDAMYWYRQDPGQGLRLIYYSQIVNDFQKGDIAEGYSVSREKKESFPLTVTSAQKNPTAFYLCASSIIRSSYNEQFFGPGTRLTVL.

The chain employs TRBV7-8 and TRBJ1-1; perhaps TRBD1 as D (5 bases). Germline V gene data show CDR1 as SGHVS and CDR2 as FQNEAQ. The CDR3 totals 14 residues. The V and J ends lost 2 bases and 1 base respectively, with 8 bases between them. Here the CDR3 DNA reads TGTGCCAGCAGCTTAATAAGGGGGAACACTGAAGCTTTCTTT. This gives the protein CASSLIRGNTEAFF.

The chain recombines TRBV2 with TRBJ2-7; possibly TRBD1 for D (6 bases). The CDR3 consists of 15 residues. Per germline, CDR1 SNHLY and CDR2 FYNNEI. V dropped 1 base and J dropped 0 bases, with 10 bases sitting between them. CDR3 sequence reads: CASSEEGQVSYEQYF. In nucleotides, the CDR3 is TGTGCCAGCAGTGAAGAGGGACAAGTCTCCTACGAGCAGTACTTC.

The chain carries TRBV7-2 and TRBJ1-3, with 9 bases that match TRBD1. The CDR3 runs to 16 residues. Germline V gene data show CDR1 as SGHTA and CDR2 as FQGNSA. The J segment lost 7 bases and the V segment lost 5 bases, leaving 12 bases of the junction unmatched. For the CDR3, the DNA is TGTGCCAGCAGCCAGCTCGGACAGGGGTGGGGGAACACCATATATTTT. This translates into CASSQLGQGWGNTIYF.

The gene calls are TRBV7-8 and TRBJ2-3; 16 bases are shared with TRBD2. Germline loops: CDR1 SGHVS, CDR2 FQNEAQ. V was pared by 5 bases and J by 5 bases, with 13 bases of the junction left unmatched. CDR3 length equals 19 residues. The chain's CDR3 is CASSARGLAGGPTVDTQYF. DNA for the CDR3: TGTGCCAGCAGCGCCCGGGGACTAGCGGGAGGGCCCACGGTAGATACGCAGTATTTT.

The chain joins TRBV5-1 to TRBJ1-2; D may be TRBD1 (5 bases). V lost 4 bases, J lost 0 bases, and 13 bases lay in between. This CDR3 region has 15 residues. The germline V gene encodes CDR1 SGHRS and CDR2 YFSETQ. The CDR3 sequence: CASSTDSAPNYGYTF. The CDR3 coding sequence is TGCGCCAGCAGCACAGACAGCGCCCCTAACTATGGCTACACCTTC. Supplemented by reference TRBV5-1 and TRBJ1-2, the full variable domain reads KAGVTQTPRYLIKTRGQQVTLSCSPISGHRSVSWYQQTPGQGLQFLFEYFSETQRNKGNFPGRFSGRQFSNSRSEMNVSTLELGDSALYLCASSTDSAPNYGYTFGSGTRLTVV.

The gene calls are TRBV7-2 and TRBJ2-5; 8 nucleotides match TRBD2. With V trimmed by 4 bases and J by 3 bases, 19 bases remained unmatched. The CDR3 covers 19 residues. CDR1 and CDR2 (germline): SGHTA, FQGNSA. DNA of the CDR3: TGTGCCAGCAGCTACGGATTTACAGCGGGAGTTTACCCCAAAGAGACCCAGTACTTC. It yields the protein CASSYGFTAGVYPKETQYF.

V gene TRBV29-1 combines with J gene TRBJ1-1, with 8 positions matching TRBD1. Germline assignment: CDR1 SQVTM and CDR2 ANQGSEA. V lost 3 bases to trimming and J lost 3 bases; unmatched junction nucleotides: 3. The CDR3 runs to 13 residues. The CDR3 spells CSVDTGGDTEAFF. The CDR3, as DNA: TGCAGCGTTGATACAGGGGGTGACACTGAAGCTTTCTTT. Full variable domain (rest looked up from reference TRBV29-1 and TRBJ1-1): SAVISQKPSRDICQRGTSLTIQCQVDSQVTMMFWYRQQPGQSLTLIATANQGSEATYESGFVIDKFPISRPNLTFSTLTVSNMSPEDSSIYLCSVDTGGDTEAFFGQGTRLTVV.

The V call is TRBV28, the J call TRBJ2-7, with 14 nucleotides matching TRBD2. With 6 bases clipped from V and 10 bases from J, the junction kept 5 bases outside the gene matches. The CDR3 has 13 residues. Per the germline V gene, CDR1 is MDHEN and CDR2 is SYDVKM. The CDR3 DNA reads TGTGCCAGCAGGACTAGCGGGAGGGCCCGACAGTACTTC. Translating gives CASRTSGRARQYF.

The chain carries TRBV7-2 and TRBJ2-3, with D possibly matching TRBD1 (6 bases). CDR1 and CDR2 from the germline V gene are SGHTA and FQGNSA. The CDR3 sequence is 14 residues long. Trimming shortened V by 5 bases and J by 4 bases, and 13 bases separated the two germline ends. The CDR3, as DNA: TGTGCCAGCAGCCCCAGACAGGTATCAGATACGCAGTATTTT. The encoded protein is CASSPRQVSDTQYF.

The chain couples TRBV19 to TRBJ1-5, with 9 positions matching TRBD1. Germline V gene sequence: CDR1 LNHDA, CDR2 SQIVND (reference sequence). With 9 bases clipped from V and 3 bases from J, the junction kept 6 bases outside the gene matches. This CDR3 is built from 14 residues. CDR3 nucleotide sequence: TGTGCCAGCTCACAGGGGGCGGCCAATCAGCCCCAGCATTTT. Residues: CASSQGAANQPQHF.

The J gene is TRBJ2-1, the V gene TRBV18, with D possibly matching TRBD2 (6 bases). V lost 6 bases and J 5 bases, leaving 14 bases between the germline ends. CDR1 is KGHSH and CDR2 is LQKENI in the germline V gene. This CDR3 is 14 amino acids long. The CDR3 spells CASSLGTVNNEQFF. In DNA form, the CDR3 reads TGTGCCAGCTCCCTCGGGACTGTTAACAATGAGCAGTTCTTC. The complete variable domain, with remaining parts taken from reference TRBV18 and TRBJ2-1, reads NAGVMQNPRHLVRRRGQEARLRCSPMKGHSHVYWYRQLPEEGLKFMVYLQKENIIDESGMPKERFSAEFPKEGPSILRIQQVVRGDSAAYFCASSLGTVNNEQFFGPGTRLTVL.

The chain couples TRBV27 to TRBJ2-2, with 8 bases identical to TRBD2. This CDR3 has 15 residues. Per germline, CDR1 MNHEY and CDR2 SMNVEV (reference sequence). Trimming at V came to 6 bases and at J to 7 bases, leaving 10 bases not matched to a gene. This CDR3 is CASRISGGPFGELFF. As DNA, the CDR3 is TGTGCCAGCAGAATTTCGGGAGGGCCTTTCGGGGAGCTGTTTTTT.